Listed below are T cell receptor beta chains from one sample, sequenced in a study of blood T cell repertoires in COVID-19. This table comes from immunoSEQ multiplex PCR, and its TCRdb copy is limited to in-frame clones, with some not included. This table has roughly 200,000 clones, roughly 85% appearing once. What was sequenced was PBMCs or T cells enriched from blood (not recorded which). These receptors were obtained from a man aged 40-50 years who had recovered from COVID-19. Each CDR3 is given with its conserved first and last residue. The order of the fields is clone size, J gene, V gene, D gene, CDR3 protein, CDR3 DNA. The D gene is left open where the match is weak. Size is stated for part of the rows, as once, few or many counts, or as a class when the clone is expanded.

NA | TRBJ1-3 | TRBV6-5 | NA | CASNRDNSGNTIYF | TGTGCCAGCAACAGGGACAACTCTGGAAACACCATATATTTT
NA | TRBJ1-2 | TRBV30 | NA | CAWRTDSYGYTF | TGTGCCTGGAGGACCGACTCCTATGGCTACACCTTC
NA | TRBJ2-5 | TRBV3-1/TRBV3-2 | TRBD1 | CASSYIPDRQETQYF | TGTGCCAGCAGCTACATACCGGACAGGCAAGAGACCCAGTACTTC
NA | TRBJ2-3 | TRBV19 | NA | CASMADTHTDTQYF | TGTGCCAGTATGGCCGACACCCACACAGATACGCAGTATTTT
NA | TRBJ1-3 | TRBV4-1 | TRBD1 | CASSHHPRGRGNTIYF | TGCGCCAGCAGCCACCACCCCAGGGGGCGCGGAAACACCATATATTTT
few | TRBJ1-2 | TRBV19 | NA | CASSIETSGYTF | TGTGCCAGTAGTATAGAGACAAGTGGCTACACCTTC
NA | TRBJ2-1 | TRBV12-5 | TRBD1 | CASGPPGQGRPTSINEQFF | TGTGCTAGTGGTCCTCCGGGACAGGGTCGCCCAACCTCAATCAATGAGCAGTTCTTC
NA | TRBJ2-7 | TRBV2 | NA | CASSRGTANYEQYF | TGTGCCAGCAGCCGGGGGACAGCTAACTACGAGCAGTACTTC
NA | TRBJ1-4 | TRBV30 | TRBD1 | CAWGTGFREKLFF | TGTGCCTGGGGGACAGGTTTTCGGGAAAAACTGTTTTTT
NA | TRBJ2-4 | TRBV30 | TRBD1 | CAWSLLGTAKNIQYF | TGTGCCTGGAGTCTCCTCGGGACAGCTAAAAACATTCAGTACTTC
NA | TRBJ2-3 | TRBV30 | TRBD1 | CAWSSGGAPSTQYF | TGTGCCTGGAGTTCAGGGGGCGCACCCTCTACGCAGTATTTT
NA | TRBJ1-1 | TRBV12-3/TRBV12-4 | TRBD1 | CASRRTGDTEAFF | TGTGCCAGCAGACGGACAGGGGATACTGAAGCTTTCTTT
NA | TRBJ2-1 | TRBV28 | NA | CASSLGGTGNEQFF | TGTGCCAGCAGTTTGGGGGGAACGGGGAATGAGCAGTTCTTC
once | TRBJ1-5 | TRBV2 | NA | CASSARVGSNQPQHF | TGTGCCAGCAGTGCTCGGGTTGGTAGCAATCAGCCCCAGCATTTT
NA | TRBJ1-1 | TRBV9 | NA | CASSVGGGLYNTEAFF | TGTGCCAGCAGCGTGGGAGGGGGGCTTTATAACACTGAAGCTTTCTTT